The 15 T cell receptor beta chains below all came from one sample that was sequenced in a study of T cell changes during pregnancy in multiple sclerosis. Only in-frame clones appear in the TCRdb table, and some are missing; sequencing was by immunoSEQ multiplex PCR. The table lists 28,000 or so clones, about 88% of them singletons, with less than 10% in the top ten. The input for sequencing was CD8+ T cells from peripheral blood mononuclear cells, taken in the second trimester of pregnancy. These receptors were obtained from a female donor with multiple sclerosis, enrolled in a pregnancy study.

V usage is TRBV5-1 and J usage is TRBJ2-3; 7 positions match TRBD2. The CDR3 runs 17 residues. V lost 0 bases to trimming and J lost 1 base; unmatched junction nucleotides: 8. Germline V lookup: CDR1 SGHRS, CDR2 YFSETQ. The CDR3: CASSLAFRGDGTDTQYF. Written as DNA, the CDR3 is TGCGCCAGCAGCTTGGCCTTCCGGGGGGATGGCACAGATACGCAGTATTTT.

This clone was detected once. The chain carries TRBV7-9 and TRBJ2-5; a weak D match, TRBD1 (5 bases). The germline V gene encodes CDR1 SEHNR and CDR2 FQNEAQ (reference sequence). Between the trimmed V and J ends, which lost 1 base and 4 bases, there was a span of 13 bases. The CDR3 has 15 residues. CDR3 coding DNA: TGTGCCAGCAGCTTAGATACAGGCCTAATAGAGACCCAGTACTTC. Residues: CASSLDTGLIETQYF.

The chain combines TRBV28 with TRBJ1-1; 7 nucleotides agree with TRBD1. This CDR3 comprises 13 residues. V lost 7 bases and J lost 7; bases outside the gene matches: 9. Germline V gene lookup returns CDR1 MDHEN and CDR2 SYDVKM. CDR3 in amino acids: CASTLGQVHEAFF. The CDR3 nucleotides are TGTGCCAGCACATTAGGACAGGTCCATGAAGCTTTCTTT.

The rearrangement uses TRBV7-8 and TRBJ2-1, with a weak D call TRBD2 (6 bases). Trimming removed 8 bases from V and 3 bases from J, with 17 bases in between. CDR1 SGHVS and CDR2 FQNEAQ come from the germline V gene. The CDR3 extends over 15 amino acids. CDR3 DNA: TGTGCCAGCTGGGCCGGGACTTTAAACTACAATGAGCAGTTCTTC. Its translation: CASWAGTLNYNEQFF.

The V and J genes are TRBV9 and TRBJ2-5, with D tentatively TRBD2 (6 bases). Germline-derived CDR1 and CDR2 are SGDLS and YYNGEE. With 0 bases removed from V and 5 bases from J, the gap between germline ends came to 11 bases. The CDR3 runs to 14 residues. CDR3 coding DNA: TGTGCCAGCAGCGTAGCCGGGGGTGGGGAGACCCAGTACTTC. This encodes CASSVAGGGETQYF.

J is TRBJ1-6 and V is TRBV18; TRBD1 matches at 9 bases. With 3 bases clipped from V and 5 bases from J, the junction kept 2 bases outside the gene matches. The length of the CDR3 is 15 residues. Per germline, CDR1 KGHSH and CDR2 LQKENI. In DNA form, the CDR3 reads TGTGCCAGCTCACCCAGACAGGGGGATAATTCACCCCTCCACTTT. It yields the protein CASSPRQGDNSPLHF.

By share, this clone ranks as medium-sized. The chain recombines TRBV11-3 with TRBJ2-7; 8 nucleotides agree with TRBD2. Germline V gene sequence: CDR1 SGHNT, CDR2 YENEEA. Trimming took 4 bases from V and 5 from J; bases not matched to a gene: 4. The CDR3 spans 13 residues. For the CDR3, the DNA is TGTGCCAGCAGCTCCGGGGGGGTCGACGAGCAGTACTTC. This sequence encodes CASSSGGVDEQYF.

This clone was recorded only once. V is TRBV12-5 and J is TRBJ2-2; no firm D call. The CDR3 totals 14 residues. Between the trimmed V and J ends, which lost 6 bases and 3 bases, there was a span of 11 bases. Looked up from germline, CDR1 is LGHNT and CDR2 is FRNRAP. CDR3 residues: CASGRSSHTGELFF. For the CDR3, the DNA is TGTGCTAGTGGAAGGAGCTCACACACCGGGGAGCTGTTTTTT.

This clone was seen only once. This chain links TRBV5-1 with TRBJ2-1; 7 positions match TRBD1. The CDR3 spans 16 residues. Germline V lookup: CDR1 SGHRS, CDR2 YFSETQ. The V and J ends lost 2 bases and 2 bases, in that order; junction bases with no gene match: 7. The CDR3 loop reads CASSFGTDDTYNEQFF. In DNA, the CDR3 is TGCGCCAGCAGCTTCGGGACAGACGATACCTACAATGAGCAGTTCTTC.

The chain employs TRBV4-3 and TRBJ2-1; TRBD1 is a possible D gene (6 bases). This CDR3 spans 17 amino acids. V gave up 0 bases and J gave up 8 bases, with 20 bases separating them. CDR1 is LGHNA and CDR2 is YSLEER in the germline V gene. The CDR3 nucleotides are TGCGCCAGCAGCCAAGATTTTTACAGGGAAAGGGCGGATGAGCAGTTCTTC. This gives the protein CASSQDFYRERADEQFF.

This chain joins TRBV27 and TRBJ1-2; D uncertain. The CDR3 runs 13 residues. The V gene's germline CDR1 is MNHEY and CDR2 SMNVEV (reference sequence). Trimming cost V 9 bases and J 7 bases, with 18 bases left between them. The CDR3 region is CASTASRSAGYTF. The CDR3 nucleotides read TGTGCCAGTACAGCCTCCAGGTCAGCTGGCTACACCTTC.

J is TRBJ1-1 and V is TRBV5-1, with a tentative D call TRBD1 (6 bases). With 3 bases removed from V and 4 bases from J, the gap between germline ends came to 25 bases. This CDR3 spans 18 amino acids. Germline V gene lookup returns CDR1 SGHRS and CDR2 YFSETQ. The CDR3 coding sequence is TGCGCCAGCAGCTACCTCCCAGGGGCAGGGCGAAGGAGCACTGAAGCTTTCTTT. Translation: CASSYLPGAGRRSTEAFF.

The chain's CDR3 is CASSTRTGENTEAFF. Written as DNA, the CDR3 is TGTGCCAGCAGCACCCGGACAGGGGAGAACACTGAAGCTTTCTTT. The chain couples TRBV7-2 to TRBJ1-1, with 9 bases identical to TRBD1. The CDR3 runs 15 residues. Losses at the gene ends were 5 bases for V and 1 base for J; bases not matched to a gene: 5. Germline CDR1 is SGHTA and CDR2 is FQGNSA.

The rearrangement links TRBV4-1 to TRBJ2-7; 10 bases align to TRBD1. Germline V gene sequence: CDR1 MGHRA, CDR2 YSYEKL. CDR3 length: 16 amino acids. J lost 6 bases, V lost 0 bases, and 8 bases had no gene match. The CDR3 bases are TGCGCCAGCAGCCAAGACCAGGACAGGGGGATAATCGAGCAGTACTTC. Translating it yields CASSQDQDRGIIEQYF.

The rearrangement uses TRBV29-1 and TRBJ1-2, with 9 bases aligning to TRBD1. J gave up 4 bases and V 4 bases, and 13 bases lay outside the gene matches. Germline-derived CDR1 and CDR2 are SQVTM and ANQGSEA. The CDR3 totals 16 residues. The CDR3 DNA is TGCAGCGTTGTAGTAACAGGGGGCGACGGGGGCTATGGCTACACCTTC. It encodes CSVVVTGGDGGYGYTF. Complete variable domain (other parts from reference TRBV29-1 and TRBJ1-2): SAVISQKPSRDICQRGTSLTIQCQVDSQVTMMFWYRQQPGQSLTLIATANQGSEATYESGFVIDKFPISRPNLTFSTLTVSNMSPEDSSIYLCSVVVTGGDGGYGYTFGSGTRLTVV.